This TCR beta chain was recorded in a study of T cells in narcolepsy. Broader study findings: Blood of same and different patients, but not healthy controls, reportedly held recurring autoreactive clonotypes. HCRT-specific and TRIB2-specific autoreactive clonotypes appeared among same-patient CSF and blood CD4+ clonotypes. No autoreactive T cell clone sequences appeared in some memory CD4+ repertoires.

Sequencing used immunoSEQ multiplex PCR; TCRdb keeps in-frame clones, though not all of them. The top ten hold around 1.1% of the sample, which has 26,000 or so clones, around nine tenths seen once. On this clone: The antigen is undetermined.

This CDR3 has 15 residues. This chain uses TRBV21-1 with TRBJ2-2. TRBV21-1 is recorded as a pseudogene. Sequencing input: CD45RA- memory CD4+ T cells from PBMCs. This TCR derives from a human donor with narcolepsy. CDR3 region: CASSSRAPIGGELFF. CDR3 DNA: TGTGCCAGCAGCTCCCGGGCCCCAATAGGCGGGGAGCTGTTTTTT.